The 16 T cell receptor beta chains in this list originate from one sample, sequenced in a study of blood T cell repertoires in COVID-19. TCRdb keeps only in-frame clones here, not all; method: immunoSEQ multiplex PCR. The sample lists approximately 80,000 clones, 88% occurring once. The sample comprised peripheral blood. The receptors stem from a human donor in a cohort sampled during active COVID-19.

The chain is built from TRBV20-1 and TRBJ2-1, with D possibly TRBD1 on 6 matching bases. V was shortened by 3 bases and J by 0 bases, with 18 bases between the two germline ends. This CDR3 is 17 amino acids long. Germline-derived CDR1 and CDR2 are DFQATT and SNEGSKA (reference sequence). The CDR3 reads CSASSGAASSSYNEQFF. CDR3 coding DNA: TGCAGTGCTAGTTCAGGGGCCGCAAGTAGCTCCTACAATGAGCAGTTCTTC.

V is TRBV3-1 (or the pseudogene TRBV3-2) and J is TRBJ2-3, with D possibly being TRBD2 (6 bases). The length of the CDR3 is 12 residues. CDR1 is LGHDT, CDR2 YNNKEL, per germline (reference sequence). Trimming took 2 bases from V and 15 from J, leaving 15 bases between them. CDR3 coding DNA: TGTGCCAGCAGCCAATCTGGGATAGCGGCATATTTT. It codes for CASSQSGIAAYF.

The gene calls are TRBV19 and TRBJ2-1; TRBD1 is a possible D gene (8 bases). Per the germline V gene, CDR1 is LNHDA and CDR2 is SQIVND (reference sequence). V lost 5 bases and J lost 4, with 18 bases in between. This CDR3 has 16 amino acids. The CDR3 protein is CASSQSDRGGYNEQFF. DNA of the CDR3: TGTGCCAGTAGTCAATCCGACAGGGGAGGGTACAATGAGCAGTTCTTC.

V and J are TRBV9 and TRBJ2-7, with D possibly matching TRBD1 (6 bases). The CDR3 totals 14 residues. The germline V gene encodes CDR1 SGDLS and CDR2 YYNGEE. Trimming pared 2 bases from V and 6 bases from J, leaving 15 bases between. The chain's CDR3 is CASSVRGSPGEQYF. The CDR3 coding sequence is TGTGCCAGCAGCGTGAGGGGGTCCCCCGGCGAGCAGTACTTC.

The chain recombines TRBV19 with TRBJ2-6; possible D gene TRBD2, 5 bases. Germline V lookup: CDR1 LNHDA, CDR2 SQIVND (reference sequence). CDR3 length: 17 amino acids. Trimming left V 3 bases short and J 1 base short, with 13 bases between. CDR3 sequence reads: CASSMPGFQSGANVLTF. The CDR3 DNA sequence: TGTGCCAGTAGTATGCCGGGATTCCAATCTGGGGCCAACGTCCTGACTTTC.

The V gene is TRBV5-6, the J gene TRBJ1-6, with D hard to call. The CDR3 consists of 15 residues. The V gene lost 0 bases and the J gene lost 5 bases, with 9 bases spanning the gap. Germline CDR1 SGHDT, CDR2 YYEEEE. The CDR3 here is CASSLERRDNSPLHF. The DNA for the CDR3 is TGTGCCAGCAGCTTGGAGAGGAGGGATAATTCACCCCTCCACTTT.

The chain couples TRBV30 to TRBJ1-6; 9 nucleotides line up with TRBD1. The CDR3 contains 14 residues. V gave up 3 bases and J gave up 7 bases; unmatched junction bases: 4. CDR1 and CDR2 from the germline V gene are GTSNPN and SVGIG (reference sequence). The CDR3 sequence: CAWSPGTGNSPLHF. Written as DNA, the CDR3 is TGTGCCTGGAGCCCGGGGACAGGGAATTCACCCCTCCACTTT.

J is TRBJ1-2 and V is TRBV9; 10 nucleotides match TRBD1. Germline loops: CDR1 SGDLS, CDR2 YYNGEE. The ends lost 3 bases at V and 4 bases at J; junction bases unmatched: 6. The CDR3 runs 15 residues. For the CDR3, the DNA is TGTGCCAGCAGCGCCCGACAGGGGGCCCCCTATGGCTACACCTTC. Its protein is CASSARQGAPYGYTF.

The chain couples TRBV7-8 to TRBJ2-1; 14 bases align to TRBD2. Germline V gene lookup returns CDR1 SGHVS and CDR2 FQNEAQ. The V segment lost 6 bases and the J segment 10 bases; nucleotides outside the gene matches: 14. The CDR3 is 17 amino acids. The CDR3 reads CASRNEGGTSGSSEQFF. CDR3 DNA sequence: TGTGCCAGCAGAAACGAGGGGGGGACTAGCGGGAGTTCGGAGCAGTTCTTC.

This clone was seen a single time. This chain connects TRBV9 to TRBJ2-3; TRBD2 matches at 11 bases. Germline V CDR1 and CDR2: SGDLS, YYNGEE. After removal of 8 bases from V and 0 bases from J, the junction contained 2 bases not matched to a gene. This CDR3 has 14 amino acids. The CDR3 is CASTSGGSTDTQYF. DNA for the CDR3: TGTGCCAGTACTAGCGGGGGTAGCACAGATACGCAGTATTTT.

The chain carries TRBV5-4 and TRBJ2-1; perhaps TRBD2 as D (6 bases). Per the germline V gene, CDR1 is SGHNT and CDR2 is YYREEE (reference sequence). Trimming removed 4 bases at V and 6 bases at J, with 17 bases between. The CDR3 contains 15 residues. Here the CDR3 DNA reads TGTGCCAGCAGCCCAGGCACGAGAGCGGGCAATGAGCAGTTCTTC. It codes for CASSPGTRAGNEQFF.

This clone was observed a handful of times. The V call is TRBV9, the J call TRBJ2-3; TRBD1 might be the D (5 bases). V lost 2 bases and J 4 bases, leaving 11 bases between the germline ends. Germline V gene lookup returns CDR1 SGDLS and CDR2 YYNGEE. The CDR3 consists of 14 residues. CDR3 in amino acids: CASSVVVGADTQYF. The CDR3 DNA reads TGTGCCAGCAGCGTCGTAGTAGGGGCAGATACGCAGTATTTT. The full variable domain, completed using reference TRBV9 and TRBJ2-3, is DSGVTQTPKHLITATGQRVTLRCSPRSGDLSVYWYQQSLDQGLQFLIQYYNGEERAKGNILERFSAQQFPDLHSELNLSSLELGDSALYFCASSVVVGADTQYFGPGTRLTVL.

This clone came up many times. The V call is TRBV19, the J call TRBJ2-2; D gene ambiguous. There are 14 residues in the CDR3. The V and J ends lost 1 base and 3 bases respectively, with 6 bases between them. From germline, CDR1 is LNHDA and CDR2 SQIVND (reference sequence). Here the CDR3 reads CASSIAPYTGELFF. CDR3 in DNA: TGTGCCAGTAGTATAGCCCCCTACACCGGGGAGCTGTTTTTT.

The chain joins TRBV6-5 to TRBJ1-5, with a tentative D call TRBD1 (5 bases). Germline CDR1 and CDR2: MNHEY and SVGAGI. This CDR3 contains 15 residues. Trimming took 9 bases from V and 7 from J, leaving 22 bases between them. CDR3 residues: CASLEGAGFRQPQHF. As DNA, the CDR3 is TGTGCCAGTTTAGAAGGGGCAGGGTTTAGACAGCCCCAGCATTTT.

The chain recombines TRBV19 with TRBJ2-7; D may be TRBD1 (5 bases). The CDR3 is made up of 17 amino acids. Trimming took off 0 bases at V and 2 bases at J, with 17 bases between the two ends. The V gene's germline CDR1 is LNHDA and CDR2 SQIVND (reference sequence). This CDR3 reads CASSIESGKKKTYEQYF. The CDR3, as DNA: TGTGCCAGTAGTATAGAGTCAGGGAAAAAAAAGACCTACGAGCAGTACTTC.

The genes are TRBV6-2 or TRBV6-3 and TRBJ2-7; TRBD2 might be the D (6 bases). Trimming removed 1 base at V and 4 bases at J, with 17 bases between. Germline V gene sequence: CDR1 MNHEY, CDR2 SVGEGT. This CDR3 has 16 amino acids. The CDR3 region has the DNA TGTGCCAGCAGTTACTGGGGCGGGGACCTCACATACGAGCAGTACTTC. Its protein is CASSYWGGDLTYEQYF.